This T cell receptor beta chain was found in a study of shared clonotypes between healthy human individuals. The method was immunoSEQ multiplex PCR; TCRdb's version includes in-frame clones alone and lacks a portion of them. Of about 1.1 million clones in the sample, approximately 80% are singletons; the top ten hold about 0.52%. This clone came up once. CDR1 and CDR2 (germline): GTSNPN, SVGIG (reference sequence). Trimming took 6 bases from V and 4 from J; bases not matched to a gene: 10. This CDR3 contains 14 residues. Adult donors, all healthy and HIV-negative, had no recent acute infections or vaccinations. CD4+ cell separation produced CD45RA+ naive and CD45RA-negative memory subsets.

This TCR was recovered from a man aged 18 to 29 in good health. Some clones in this sample may be carry-over from other donors' samples. The source material was memory CD4+ T cells from PBMCs. Subset described: CD45RA-negative fraction. The chain joins TRBV30 to TRBJ2-3; 7 bases align to TRBD2. CDR3 protein: CACGGGRGSDTQYF. The CDR3 nucleotides read TGTGCCTGTGGGGGAGGGAGAGGGTCAGATACGCAGTATTTT.